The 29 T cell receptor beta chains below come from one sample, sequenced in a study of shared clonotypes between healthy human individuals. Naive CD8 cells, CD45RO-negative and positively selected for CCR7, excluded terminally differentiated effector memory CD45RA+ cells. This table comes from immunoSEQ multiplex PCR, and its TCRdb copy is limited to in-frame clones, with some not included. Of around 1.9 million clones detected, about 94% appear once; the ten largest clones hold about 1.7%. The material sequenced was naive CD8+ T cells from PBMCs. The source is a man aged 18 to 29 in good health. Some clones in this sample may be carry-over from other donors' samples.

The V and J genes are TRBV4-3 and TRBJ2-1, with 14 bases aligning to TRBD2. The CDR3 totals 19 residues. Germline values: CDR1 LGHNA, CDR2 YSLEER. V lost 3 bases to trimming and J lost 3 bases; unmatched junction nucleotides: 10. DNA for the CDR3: TGCGCCAGCAGCCAGCATCACCAGACTAGCGGGAGGGACTACAATGAGCAGTTCTTC. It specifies CASSQHHQTSGRDYNEQFF.

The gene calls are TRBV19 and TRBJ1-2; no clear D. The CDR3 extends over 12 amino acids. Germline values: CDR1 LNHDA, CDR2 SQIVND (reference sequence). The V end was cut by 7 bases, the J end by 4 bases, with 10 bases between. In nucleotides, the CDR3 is TGTGCCAGTACTGGGGAATTCTATGGCTACACCTTC. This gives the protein CASTGEFYGYTF.

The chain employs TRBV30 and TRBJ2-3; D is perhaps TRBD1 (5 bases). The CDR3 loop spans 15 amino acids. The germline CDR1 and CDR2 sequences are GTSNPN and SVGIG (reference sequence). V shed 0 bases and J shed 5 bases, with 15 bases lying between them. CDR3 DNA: TGTGCCTGGAGTGTAGGGGCTGACGGCAGAGATACGCAGTATTTT. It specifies CAWSVGADGRDTQYF.

CDR3 in DNA: TGTGCCATCAGTGAGTTTCAGGGGGCCGCAGATACGCAGTATTTT. Its translation: CAISEFQGAADTQYF. The V gene is TRBV10-3, the J gene TRBJ2-3; the match to TRBD1 covers 8 bases. The germline V gene encodes CDR1 ENHRY and CDR2 SYGVKD. The CDR3 runs to 15 residues. V was clipped by 1 base and J by 4 bases; unmatched bases: 4.

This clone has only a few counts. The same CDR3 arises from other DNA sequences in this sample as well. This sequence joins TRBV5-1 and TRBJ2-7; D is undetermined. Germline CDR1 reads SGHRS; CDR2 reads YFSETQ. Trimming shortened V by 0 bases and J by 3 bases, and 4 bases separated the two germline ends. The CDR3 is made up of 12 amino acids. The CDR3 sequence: CASSLDGYEQYF. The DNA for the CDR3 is TGCGCCAGCAGCTTGGATGGCTACGAGCAGTACTTC.

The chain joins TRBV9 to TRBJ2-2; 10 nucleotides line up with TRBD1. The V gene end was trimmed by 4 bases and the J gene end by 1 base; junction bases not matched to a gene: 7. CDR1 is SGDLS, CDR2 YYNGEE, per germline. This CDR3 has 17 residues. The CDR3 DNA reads TGTGCCAGCAGCTCCTCTCGGGACAGGGGGAACACCGGGGAGCTGTTTTTT. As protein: CASSSSRDRGNTGELFF.

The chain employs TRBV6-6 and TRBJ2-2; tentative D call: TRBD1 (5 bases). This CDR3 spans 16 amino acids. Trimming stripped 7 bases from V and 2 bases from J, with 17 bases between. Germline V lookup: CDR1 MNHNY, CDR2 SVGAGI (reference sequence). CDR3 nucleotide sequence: TGTGCCAGCACCGTAGGACACAGCTTAAACACCGGGGAGCTGTTTTTT. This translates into CASTVGHSLNTGELFF.

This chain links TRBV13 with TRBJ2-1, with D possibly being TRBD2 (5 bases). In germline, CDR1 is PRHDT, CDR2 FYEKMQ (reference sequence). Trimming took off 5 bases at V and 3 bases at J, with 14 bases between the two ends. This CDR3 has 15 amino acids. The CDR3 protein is CASSPRTEVYNEQFF. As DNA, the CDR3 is TGTGCCAGCAGCCCGCGGACGGAGGTCTACAATGAGCAGTTCTTC.

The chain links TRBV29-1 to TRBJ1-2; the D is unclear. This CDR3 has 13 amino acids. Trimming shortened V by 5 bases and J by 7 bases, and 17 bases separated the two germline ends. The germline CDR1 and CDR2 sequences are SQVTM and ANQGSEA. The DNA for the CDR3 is TGCAGCGTTCCGCACTGGCAGTCCGGTGGCTACACCTTC. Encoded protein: CSVPHWQSGGYTF.

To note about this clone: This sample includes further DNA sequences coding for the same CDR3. The CDR3 DNA is TGTGCCAGCAGCCAGGAGAGCGGGAGCTCCTACGAGCAGTACTTC. Translation gives CASSQESGSSYEQYF. J is TRBJ2-7 and V is TRBV4-2; 8 nucleotides agree with TRBD2. J lost 0 bases, V lost 3 bases, and 4 bases had no gene match. Germline-derived CDR1 and CDR2 are LGHNA and YNFKEQ. This CDR3 contains 15 residues.

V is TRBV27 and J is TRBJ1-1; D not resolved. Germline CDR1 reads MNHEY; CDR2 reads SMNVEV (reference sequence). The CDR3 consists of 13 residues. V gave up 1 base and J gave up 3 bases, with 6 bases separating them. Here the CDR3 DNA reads TGTGCCAGCAGTTTATGGGTAGACACTGAAGCTTTCTTT. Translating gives CASSLWVDTEAFF.

The CDR3 nucleotides are TGTGCCAGCAGCCTCCCACTGGACAGCCGCTCTGGAAACACCATATATTTT. Translating gives CASSLPLDSRSGNTIYF. This rearrangement joins TRBV9 to TRBJ1-3, with D tentatively TRBD1 (6 bases). With 4 bases removed from V and 0 bases from J, the gap between germline ends came to 17 bases. The germline gives CDR1 SGDLS, CDR2 YYNGEE. The CDR3 spans 17 residues.

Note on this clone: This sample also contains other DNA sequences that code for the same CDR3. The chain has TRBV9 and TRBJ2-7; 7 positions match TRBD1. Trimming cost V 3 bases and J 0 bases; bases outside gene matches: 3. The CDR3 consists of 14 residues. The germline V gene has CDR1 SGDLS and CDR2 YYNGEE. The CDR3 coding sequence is TGTGCCAGCAGCGACCGGGACAGCTCCTACGAGCAGTACTTC. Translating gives CASSDRDSSYEQYF.

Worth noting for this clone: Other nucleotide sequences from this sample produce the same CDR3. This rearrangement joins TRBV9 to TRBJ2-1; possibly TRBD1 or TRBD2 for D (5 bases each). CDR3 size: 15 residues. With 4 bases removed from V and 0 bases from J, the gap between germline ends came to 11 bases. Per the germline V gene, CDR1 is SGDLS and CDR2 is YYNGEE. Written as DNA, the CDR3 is TGTGCCAGCAGCCCGACTGGGGGCTCCTACAATGAGCAGTTCTTC. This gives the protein CASSPTGGSYNEQFF.

The CDR3: CASSQVAPGALNNEQFF. For the CDR3, the DNA is TGTGCCAGCAGCCAAGTGGCCCCGGGGGCGCTCAACAATGAGCAGTTCTTC. The chain joins TRBV14 to TRBJ2-1; D could derive from TRBD1 or TRBD2 (6 bases each). Germline V gene lookup returns CDR1 SGHDN and CDR2 FVKESK. The CDR3 covers 17 residues. V gave up 1 base and J gave up 5 bases, with 18 bases separating them.

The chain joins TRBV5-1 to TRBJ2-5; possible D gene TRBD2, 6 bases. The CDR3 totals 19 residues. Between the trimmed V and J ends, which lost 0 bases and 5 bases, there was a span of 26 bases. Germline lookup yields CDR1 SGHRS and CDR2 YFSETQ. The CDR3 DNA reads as TGCGCCAGCAGCTTGGCGGGCTTAAGGGACTCGCCGGGGGAGGAGACCCAGTACTTC. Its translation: CASSLAGLRDSPGEETQYF.

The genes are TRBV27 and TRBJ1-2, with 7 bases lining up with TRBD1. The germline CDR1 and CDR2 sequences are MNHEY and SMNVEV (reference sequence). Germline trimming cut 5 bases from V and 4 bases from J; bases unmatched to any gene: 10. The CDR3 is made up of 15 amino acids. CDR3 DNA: TGTGCCAGCAGTGTCTACAGGGGTTTCCCCTATGGCTACACCTTC. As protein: CASSVYRGFPYGYTF.

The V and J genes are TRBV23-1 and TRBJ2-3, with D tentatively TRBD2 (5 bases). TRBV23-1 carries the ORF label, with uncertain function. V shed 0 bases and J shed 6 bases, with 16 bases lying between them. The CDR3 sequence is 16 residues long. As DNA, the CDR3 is TGCGCCAGCAGTCAATCTGACATAGCTACGGGGGATACGCAGTATTTT. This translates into CASSQSDIATGDTQYF.

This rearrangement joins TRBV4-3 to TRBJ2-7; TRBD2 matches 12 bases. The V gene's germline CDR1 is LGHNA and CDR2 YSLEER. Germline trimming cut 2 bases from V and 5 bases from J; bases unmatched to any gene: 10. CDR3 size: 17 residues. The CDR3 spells CASSQSRSGLAGNEQYF. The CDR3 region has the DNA TGCGCCAGCAGCCAATCGAGATCTGGACTAGCGGGGAACGAGCAGTACTTC.

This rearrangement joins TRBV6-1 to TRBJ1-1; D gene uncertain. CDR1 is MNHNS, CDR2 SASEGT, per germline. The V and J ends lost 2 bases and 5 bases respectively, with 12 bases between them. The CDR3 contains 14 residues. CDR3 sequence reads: CASSEFHEGTEAFF. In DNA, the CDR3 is TGTGCCAGCAGTGAATTTCATGAGGGAACTGAAGCTTTCTTT.

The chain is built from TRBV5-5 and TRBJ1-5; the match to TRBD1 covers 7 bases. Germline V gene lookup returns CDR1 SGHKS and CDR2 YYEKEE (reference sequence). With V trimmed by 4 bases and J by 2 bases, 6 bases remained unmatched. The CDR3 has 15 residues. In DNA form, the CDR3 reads TGTGCCAGCAGCCTGGGACAGCTCGGCAATCAGCCCCAGCATTTT. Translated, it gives CASSLGQLGNQPQHF.

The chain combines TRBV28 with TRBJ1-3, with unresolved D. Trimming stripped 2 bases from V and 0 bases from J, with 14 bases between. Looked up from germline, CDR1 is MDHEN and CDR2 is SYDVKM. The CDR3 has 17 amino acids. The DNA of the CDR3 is TGTGCCAGCAGTTTAGGAATCGGGGAATACTCTGGAAACACCATATATTTT. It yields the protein CASSLGIGEYSGNTIYF.

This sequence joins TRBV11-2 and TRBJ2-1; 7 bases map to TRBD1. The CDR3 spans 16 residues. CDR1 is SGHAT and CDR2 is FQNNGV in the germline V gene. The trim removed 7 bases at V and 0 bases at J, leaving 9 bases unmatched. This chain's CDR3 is CASTRQGLGSYNEQFF. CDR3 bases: TGTGCCAGCACCAGACAGGGCCTGGGCTCCTACAATGAGCAGTTCTTC.

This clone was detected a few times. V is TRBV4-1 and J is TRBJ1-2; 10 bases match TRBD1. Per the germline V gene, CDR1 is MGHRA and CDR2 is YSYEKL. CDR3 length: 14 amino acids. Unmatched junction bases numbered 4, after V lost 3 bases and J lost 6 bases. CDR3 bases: TGCGCCAGCAGCCAGACAGGGGGCTGGGATGGCTACACCTTC. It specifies CASSQTGGWDGYTF.

CDR3 coding DNA: TGTGCCAGCAGCTCCCTCACTAATGGGGAGACCCAGTACTTC. Its protein product is CASSSLTNGETQYF. The chain uses TRBV7-6 and TRBJ2-5; no clear D. This CDR3 region has 14 residues. Germline V gene sequence: CDR1 SGHVS, CDR2 FNYEAQ. Trimming left V 4 bases short and J 5 bases short, with 14 bases between.

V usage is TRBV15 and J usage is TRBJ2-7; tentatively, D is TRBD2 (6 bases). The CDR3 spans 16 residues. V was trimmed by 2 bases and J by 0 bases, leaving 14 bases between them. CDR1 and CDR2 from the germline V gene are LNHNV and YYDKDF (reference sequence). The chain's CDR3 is CATSRKRALSSYEQYF. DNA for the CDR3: TGTGCCACCAGCAGAAAGCGGGCCCTTTCCTCCTACGAGCAGTACTTC.

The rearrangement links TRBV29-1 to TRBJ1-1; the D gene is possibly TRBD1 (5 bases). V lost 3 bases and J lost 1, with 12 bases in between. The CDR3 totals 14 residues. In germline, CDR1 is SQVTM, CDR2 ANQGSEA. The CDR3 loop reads CSVEVAGWNTEAFF. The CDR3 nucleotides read TGCAGCGTTGAGGTTGCAGGGTGGAACACTGAAGCTTTCTTT.

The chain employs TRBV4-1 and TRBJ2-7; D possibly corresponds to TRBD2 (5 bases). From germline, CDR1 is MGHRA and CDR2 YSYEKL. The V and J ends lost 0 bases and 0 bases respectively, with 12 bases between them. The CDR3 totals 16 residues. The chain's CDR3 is CASSQDSTAASYEQYF. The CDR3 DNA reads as TGCGCCAGCAGCCAAGATAGTACAGCGGCCTCCTACGAGCAGTACTTC.

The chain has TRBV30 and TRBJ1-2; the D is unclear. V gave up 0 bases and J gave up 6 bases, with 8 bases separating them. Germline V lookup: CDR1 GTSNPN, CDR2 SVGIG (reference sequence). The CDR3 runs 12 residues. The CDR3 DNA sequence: TGTGCCTGGAGTGTGGGAAGGCATGGCTACACCTTC. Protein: CAWSVGRHGYTF.